The 18 T cell receptor beta chains reported below all come from one sample, sequenced in a study of beta chain features in type 1 diabetes. Isolated RNA was reverse transcribed in full, so expressed TCRB transcripts were sequenced. Profiling relied on immunoSEQ multiplex PCR, and the TCRdb table lists in-frame clones only, not all of them. This sample carries 140,000 to 150,000 clones, approximately 52% of them seen once, and the ten largest clones take around 0.43%. The source material was Tregs from blood. Receptors were obtained from a man aged 18 to 29 in good health.

The V gene is TRBV5-4, the J gene TRBJ2-6; D is perhaps TRBD2 (6 bases). The CDR3 length is 16 residues. The V gene's germline CDR1 is SGHNT and CDR2 YYREEE (reference sequence). V lost 0 bases and J lost 2, with 9 bases in between. CDR3 amino acids: CASSLAGAPGANVLTF. The DNA of the CDR3 is TGTGCCAGCAGCTTGGCGGGAGCTCCTGGGGCCAACGTCCTGACTTTC.

The chain joins TRBV18 to TRBJ1-2, with D uncertain. Looked up from germline, CDR1 is KGHSH and CDR2 is LQKENI. The CDR3 has 15 amino acids. Trimming left V 0 bases short and J 0 bases short, with 8 bases between. CDR3 residues: CASSPPGLANYGYTF. CDR3 sequence (DNA): TGTGCCAGCTCACCACCAGGCCTAGCTAACTATGGCTACACCTTC.

V usage is TRBV11-2 and J usage is TRBJ2-7; 9 bases agree with TRBD1. The V segment lost 2 bases and the J segment 9 bases; nucleotides outside the gene matches: 5. From germline, CDR1 is SGHAT and CDR2 FQNNGV. This CDR3 region has 13 residues. The CDR3 reads CASSLWTGDGQYF. The CDR3 DNA follows: TGTGCCAGCAGCTTATGGACAGGGGATGGGCAGTACTTC.

This clone came up once. V usage is TRBV28 and J usage is TRBJ2-7; 7 bases align to TRBD1. V gave up 7 bases and J gave up 3 bases; unmatched junction bases: 9. CDR3 length: 14 amino acids. CDR1 is MDHEN and CDR2 is SYDVKM in the germline V gene. This CDR3 reads CASTRGGQVYEQYF. DNA of the CDR3: TGTGCCAGCACCCGAGGTGGACAGGTCTACGAGCAGTACTTC.

This clone has a handful of counts. The V call is TRBV11-2, the J call TRBJ2-7; tentatively, D is TRBD1 (5 bases). In germline, CDR1 is SGHAT, CDR2 FQNNGV. The CDR3 extends over 14 amino acids. Between the trimmed V and J ends, which lost 1 base and 2 bases, there was a span of 9 bases. In DNA form, the CDR3 reads TGTGCCAGCAGCTTAGGAACAGGACCCTACGAGCAGTACTTC. Protein sequence: CASSLGTGPYEQYF. The variable domain in full, with the rest retrieved from reference TRBV11-2 and TRBJ2-7, is EAGVAQSPRYKIIEKRQSVAFWCNPISGHATLYWYQQILGQGPKLLIQFQNNGVVDDSQLPKDRFSAERLKGVDSTLKIQPAKLEDSAVYLCASSLGTGPYEQYFGPGTRLTVT.

This sequence joins TRBV9 and TRBJ1-4; a possible D gene is TRBD1 (6 bases). This CDR3 region has 15 residues. V was cut by 3 bases and J by 7 bases, with 16 bases left in between. Germline values: CDR1 SGDLS, CDR2 YYNGEE. CDR3 nucleotide sequence: TGTGCCAGCAGCGGGTTCCAGGGGATGGGTGAAAAACTGTTTTTT. It specifies CASSGFQGMGEKLFF.

The V and J genes are TRBV10-3 and TRBJ2-5; no clear D. The CDR3 consists of 15 residues. Germline lookup yields CDR1 ENHRY and CDR2 SYGVKD. Trimming stripped 2 bases from V and 1 base from J, with 11 bases between. CDR3 sequence reads: CAISEGLGSQETQYF. CDR3 DNA sequence: TGTGCCATCAGTGAGGGTTTGGGCAGCCAAGAGACCCAGTACTTC.

This clone has more than one count but fewer than ten. The V and J genes are TRBV14 and TRBJ1-1; D remains ambiguous. V was trimmed by 6 bases and J by 0 bases, leaving 14 bases between them. CDR1 SGHDN and CDR2 FVKESK come from the germline V gene. The CDR3 is made up of 15 amino acids. The CDR3 here is CASRGEILMNTEAFF. CDR3 coding DNA: TGTGCCAGCAGGGGAGAGATCCTCATGAACACTGAAGCTTTCTTT.

The V gene is TRBV2, the J gene TRBJ1-2; TRBD1 is a possible D gene (6 bases). Trimming left V 5 bases short and J 1 base short, with 11 bases between. CDR3 size: 14 residues. CDR1 is SNHLY and CDR2 is FYNNEI in the germline V gene. The DNA for the CDR3 is TGTGCCAGCAGTTTTCAGGGGTATAACTATGGCTACACCTTC. This codes for CASSFQGYNYGYTF.

Only a few counts were recorded for this clone. The chain employs TRBV10-3 and TRBJ1-5, with 7 bases that match TRBD1. This CDR3 spans 15 amino acids. Per germline, CDR1 ENHRY and CDR2 SYGVKD. V dropped 3 bases and J dropped 4; count of bases not matched to a gene: 6. The CDR3 DNA is TGTGCCATCAGTGAAAGGGACAGACCAAATCAGCCCCAGCATTTT. Amino acid sequence: CAISERDRPNQPQHF.

This chain joins TRBV4-3 and TRBJ1-1; D possibly corresponds to TRBD1 (6 bases). This CDR3 has 14 amino acids. Germline CDR1 and CDR2: LGHNA and YSLEER. The V end lost 4 bases, the J end lost 4 bases, and 13 bases lay between the germline ends. CDR3: CASSLGVGGTEAFF. As DNA, the CDR3 is TGCGCCAGCAGCCTCGGGGTAGGGGGCACTGAAGCTTTCTTT.

The chain uses TRBV19 and TRBJ1-5; D is perhaps TRBD1 (5 bases). Germline-derived CDR1 and CDR2 are LNHDA and SQIVND (reference sequence). The V end was cut by 6 bases, the J end by 3 bases, with 9 bases between. This CDR3 has 13 residues. CDR3 amino acids: CASSRVNNQPQHF. CDR3 in DNA: TGTGCCAGTAGCAGGGTGAACAATCAGCCCCAGCATTTT.

The gene calls are TRBV11-2 and TRBJ2-1; D is possibly TRBD2 (6 bases). V dropped 3 bases and J dropped 4 bases, with 13 bases sitting between them. CDR1 is SGHAT, CDR2 FQNNGV, per germline. This CDR3 has 15 residues. CDR3 sequence reads: CASSFFGTPYNEQFF. The CDR3, as DNA: TGTGCCAGCAGCTTCTTCGGGACTCCATACAATGAGCAGTTCTTC.

The V call is TRBV18, the J call TRBJ1-1, with D possibly being TRBD1 (6 bases). CDR1 KGHSH and CDR2 LQKENI come from the germline V gene. V lost 2 bases and J lost 1, with 11 bases in between. The CDR3 covers 15 residues. The CDR3 DNA sequence: TGTGCCAGCTCACCAGGTACAGGGCCGAACACTGAAGCTTTCTTT. Its translation: CASSPGTGPNTEAFF.

This sequence joins TRBV7-3 and TRBJ2-2; TRBD2 matches at 9 bases. V shed 8 bases and J 7 bases; nucleotides not matched to a gene: 8. Germline CDR1 reads SGHTA; CDR2 reads FQGTGA. The CDR3 spans 14 residues. The CDR3 bases are TGTGCCAGCGGCCAGCGGGGGGCCATCGGGGAGCTGTTTTTT. It codes for CASGQRGAIGELFF.

The rearrangement uses TRBV9 and TRBJ2-1, with TRBD2 as a possible D gene (5 bases). Germline V gene lookup returns CDR1 SGDLS and CDR2 YYNGEE. The length of the CDR3 is 15 residues. Trimming removed 0 bases at V and 7 bases at J, with 14 bases between. The CDR3 DNA is TGTGCCAGCAGCGTAGGCCTTTGGGGAGTAAATGAGCAGTTCTTC. Amino acid sequence: CASSVGLWGVNEQFF.

V usage is TRBV5-1 and J usage is TRBJ2-7, with D maybe TRBD1 (6 bases). Trimming pared 0 bases from V and 1 base from J, leaving 8 bases between. The CDR3 has 14 residues. The germline V gene encodes CDR1 SGHRS and CDR2 YFSETQ. The chain's CDR3 is CASSLGDNSYEQYF. CDR3 in DNA: TGCGCCAGCAGCTTGGGGGACAATTCCTACGAGCAGTACTTC.

The genes are TRBV7-2 and TRBJ2-7, with D possibly matching TRBD2 (6 bases). Trimming shortened V by 1 base and J by 5 bases, and 12 bases separated the two germline ends. CDR1 and CDR2 from the germline V gene are SGHTA and FQGNSA. The length of the CDR3 is 14 residues. CDR3 amino acids: CASSLVAGPDEQYF. The CDR3, as DNA: TGTGCCAGCAGCTTAGTTGCGGGACCGGACGAGCAGTACTTC.